This T cell receptor (beta chain) emerged from a study of T cells after yellow fever vaccination. General observations from the study: A large majority of primary-vaccination clones showed up again after the booster (approximately 95% CD4, 85% to 90% CD8).

This clonotype was observed many times. Its antigen is unknown. TCRdb reprocessed the 5' RACE reads with MiXCR, giving one entry per CDR3 protein. Here the sample spans roughly 340,000 distinct CDR3 sequences, approximately 9% being singletons. Trimming took 1 base from V and 9 from J, leaving 16 bases between them. The germline CDR1 and CDR2 sequences are MNHEY and SMNVEV (reference sequence). The CDR3 has 15 residues. Sequenced here: PBMCs, sampled on the day of the first yellow fever vaccination. This rearrangement joins TRBV27 to TRBJ2-1, with D possibly being TRBD1 or TRBD2 (5 bases each). The sequence came from a man aged 18 to 30 who received the YFV17D yellow fever vaccine. In DNA, the CDR3 is TGTGCCAGCAGTTTATGGGATCCCGGGGCCTCTGAGCAGTTCTTC. As protein: CASSLWDPGASEQFF.